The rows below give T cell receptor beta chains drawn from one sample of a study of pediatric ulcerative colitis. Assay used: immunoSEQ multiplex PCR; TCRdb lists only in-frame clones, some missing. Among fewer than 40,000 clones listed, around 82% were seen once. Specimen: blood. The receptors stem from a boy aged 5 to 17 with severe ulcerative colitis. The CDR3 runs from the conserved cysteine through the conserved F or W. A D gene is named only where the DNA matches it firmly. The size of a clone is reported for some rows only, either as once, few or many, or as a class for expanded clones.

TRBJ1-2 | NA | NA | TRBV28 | CASRAYYGYTF | TGTGCCAGCAGGGCCTACTATGGCTACACCTTC
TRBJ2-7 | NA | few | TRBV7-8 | CASADVNYEQYF | TGTGCCAGCGCTGACGTTAACTACGAGCAGTACTTC
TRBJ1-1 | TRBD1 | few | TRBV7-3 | CASSPGQGRVEAFF | TGTGCCAGCAGCCCGGGACAGGGGCGTGTTGAAGCTTTCTTT
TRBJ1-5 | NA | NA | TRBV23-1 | CASSQSPGLAGQPQHF | TGCGCCAGCAGTCAATCCCCAGGACTGGCAGGTCAGCCCCAGCATTTT
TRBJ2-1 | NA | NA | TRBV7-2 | CASSGRDFNYNEQFF | TGTGCCAGCAGCGGCCGGGACTTCAACTACAATGAGCAGTTCTTC
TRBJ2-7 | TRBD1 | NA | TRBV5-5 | CASSQPGQDYEQYF | TGTGCCAGCAGCCAGCCGGGACAGGACTACGAGCAGTACTTC
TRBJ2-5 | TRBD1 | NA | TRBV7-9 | CASSPNRSTGDRETQYF | TGTGCCAGCAGCCCGAACCGTTCGACAGGGGATAGAGAGACCCAGTACTTC
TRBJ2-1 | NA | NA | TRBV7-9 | CASVTGASYNEQFF | TGTGCCAGCGTAACCGGGGCGTCCTACAATGAGCAGTTCTTC
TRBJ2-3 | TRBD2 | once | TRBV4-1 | CASSQDMTSRRRQYF | TGCGCCAGCAGCCAAGATATGACTAGCCGAAGAAGGCAGTATTTT
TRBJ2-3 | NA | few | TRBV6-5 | CASSLRRPSTDTQYF | TGTGCCAGCAGTCTCCGACGACCTAGCACAGATACGCAGTATTTT
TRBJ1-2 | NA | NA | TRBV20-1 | CSALDLGYTF | TGCAGTGCTTTGGACCTTGGCTACACCTTC
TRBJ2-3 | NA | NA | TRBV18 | CASSPTTILDTQYF | TGTGCCAGCTCACCAACAACCATCCTAGACACGCAGTATTTT
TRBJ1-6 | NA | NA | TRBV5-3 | CARSLCVRERNSPLHF | TGTGCCAGAAGCTTGTGTGTCAGGGAAAGAAATTCACCCCTCCACTTT
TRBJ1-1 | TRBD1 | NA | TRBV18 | CASYRDRGSTEAFF | TGTGCCAGCTACCGGGACAGGGGGTCCACTGAAGCTTTCTTT
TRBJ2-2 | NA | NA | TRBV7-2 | CASSYPPGDPYTGELFF | TGTGCCAGCAGCTACCCTCCCGGGGACCCATACACCGGGGAGCTGTTTTTT
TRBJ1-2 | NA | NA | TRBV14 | CASSQVGNYGYTF | TGTGCCAGCAGCCAAGTGGGAAACTATGGCTACACCTTC
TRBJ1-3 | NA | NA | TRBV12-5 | CASDTDIAGNTIYF | TGTGCTAGTGACACGGACATTGCTGGAAACACCATATATTTT
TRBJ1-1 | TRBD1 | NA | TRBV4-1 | CASSKTGGQVNTEAFF | TGCGCCAGCAGCAAAACTGGAGGACAGGTGAACACTGAAGCTTTCTTT
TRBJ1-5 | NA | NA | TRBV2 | CASIREGMGRIHF | TGTGCCAGCATAAGAGAGGGAATGGGGCGTATCCATTTT
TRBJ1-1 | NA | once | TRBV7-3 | CASSLRGGMNTEAFF | TGTGCCAGCAGCCTCAGGGGCGGAATGAACACTGAAGCTTTCTTT
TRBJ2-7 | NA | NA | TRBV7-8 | CASSPRGNYEQYF | TGTGCCAGCAGCCCAAGGGGAAACTACGAGCAGTACTTC
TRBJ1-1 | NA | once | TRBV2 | CASTIGGNTEAFF | TGTGCCAGCACCATAGGGGGGAACACTGAAGCTTTCTTT
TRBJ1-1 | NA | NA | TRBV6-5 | CASRVVNGLRTEAFF | TGTGCCAGCAGGGTGGTTAATGGGCTAAGGACTGAAGCTTTCTTT
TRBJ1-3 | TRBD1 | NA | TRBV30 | CAWSVRAVTGAGNTIYF | TGTGCCTGGAGTGTCCGTGCGGTAACAGGGGCTGGAAACACCATATATTTT
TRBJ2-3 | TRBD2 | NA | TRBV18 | CASSPNGRVADTQYF | TGTGCCAGCTCACCGAACGGGAGGGTTGCAGATACGCAGTATTTT